One T cell receptor (beta chain) is described in this entry. What antigen it recognizes has not been identified. No much larger clonotype is one base removed from it; base qualities were not supplied. From V the trimming removes 0 bases and from J it removes 9 bases, while the gene matches leave 11 bases of the junction unaccounted for. Per the germline V gene, MNHNS is the CDR1 and SASEGT is the CDR2. The CDR3 has 16 amino acids, counting the end cysteine and phenylalanine. CDR3 DNA is the only sequence kept; it has 48 bases, read in frame from the first base. One collaborating source in Seattle enrolled patients while the patients were actively infected and followed the patients over time throughout the course of disease. Collaborating institutions collected whole blood in K2EDTA tubes following their own protocols. Collaborator samples were shipped for TCRbeta analysis as frozen whole blood, isolated PBMCs, or DNA extracted from either sample type.

This sample stems from a study of blood T cell repertoires in COVID-19 (dated by TCRdb to 2020 to 2022). General notes on the study: Collaborator samples came from the United States, Italy and Spain and covered acute and convalescent phases of COVID-19. The prospective study material was composed of cDNA or gDNA derived from T cells, B-cell-depleted T cells, or PBMCs. The dataset comprised deeply sampled blood TCRbeta repertoires from subjects exposed to, actively infected with, or recovered from COVID-19. The repertoires were released in a freely available public database intended as a resource for research on the immune response to SARS-CoV-2. Samples were obtained from the ongoing ImmuneRACE study (first 160 participants) and from over 1,000 subjects provided by 6 global collaborators. Sample metadata almost always included a de-identified subject ID, COVID-19 status, age in years and sex. Where available, HLA class I and class II types were taken from metadata supplied by the sample provider and were not determined by assay-based typing.

TCRbeta CDR3 regions were amplified from genomic DNA using the immunoSEQ Assay, a bias-controlled multiplex PCR. As for how the authors treated the data: Within the assay, amplification of reference gene primers was used to estimate how many nucleated cells each sample contained. To quantify the absolute abundance of each unique TCRbeta CDR3 rearrangement, sequence reads were collapsed and filtered. Productive Simpson clonality was computed per sample as the square root of Simpson's diversity index over productive rearrangements. TCRdb holds this immuneACCESS table with in-frame rearrangements only. Some clones are missing; in checked studies, unresolved V genes explain under half, and the rest has no known cause. The V and J calls and clone size come from that table; D and trimming were worked out from the DNA. The sample records more than 200,000 clones, around 86% of which are singletons. Around 8% of the sample belongs to the ten largest clones.

What the work shows at the level of the full study, not this receptor alone: The quantity of clinical and demographic metadata differed by source and by participant and was supplied without curation.

In this chain, TRBV6-1 is recombined with TRBJ2-1, with 7 bases aligning to TRBD1. The sequence was obtained from a woman of 80 years or more with COVID-19, enrolled during active disease. Source material: peripheral blood. The DNA is TGTGCCAGCAGTGAAGCGGCTGGACAGGTATCCAGTGAGCAGTTCTTC. Its protein is CASSEAAGQVSSEQFF.